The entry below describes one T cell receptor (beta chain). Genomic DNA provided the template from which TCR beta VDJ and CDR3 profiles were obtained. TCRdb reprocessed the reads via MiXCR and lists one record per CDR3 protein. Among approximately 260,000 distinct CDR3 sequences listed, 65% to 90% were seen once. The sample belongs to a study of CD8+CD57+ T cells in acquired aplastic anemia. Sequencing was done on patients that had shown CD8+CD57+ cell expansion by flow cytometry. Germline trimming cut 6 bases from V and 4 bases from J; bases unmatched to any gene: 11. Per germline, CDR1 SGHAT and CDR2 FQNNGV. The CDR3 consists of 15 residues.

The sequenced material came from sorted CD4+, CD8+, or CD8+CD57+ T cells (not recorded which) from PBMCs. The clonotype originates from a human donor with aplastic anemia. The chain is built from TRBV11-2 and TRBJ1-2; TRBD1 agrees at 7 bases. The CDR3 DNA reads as TGTGCCAGCAGATCAACCAGGGCAGGGGGCTATGGCTACACCTTC. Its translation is CASRSTRAGGYGYTF.